This T cell receptor beta chain was sequenced in a study of cytomegalovirus exposure and HLA in healthy donors. Background on the study: Among approximately 400 genotyped donors, approximately 80% fell in the Caucasian-associated ancestry cluster.

Donors showed nominal health when sampled, although they likely had unrecorded immune exposures. No CMV serostatus entry exists for this donor. Germline V lookup: CDR1 SGHRS, CDR2 YFSETQ. V shed 0 bases and J 5 bases; nucleotides not matched to a gene: 2. The CDR3 contains 14 residues. The study ran its PCR with 60 Vbeta and 13 Jbeta primers. Sequencing used immunoSEQ multiplex PCR; TCRdb keeps in-frame clones, though not all of them. The sample shows some 130,000 clones, over 60% of them seen only once. The chain couples TRBV5-1 to TRBJ1-1, with 9 bases that match TRBD1. The origin of this receptor is a human donor in good health. The source material was PBMCs. This CDR3 reads CASSLDRGRTEAFF. The CDR3 coding sequence is TGCGCCAGCAGCTTGGACAGGGGGCGAACTGAAGCTTTCTTT.